This T cell receptor (beta chain) was captured by sequencing in a study of blood T cells in healthy people across ages. The CDR3 spans 14 residues. CDR1 is WNHNN and CDR2 is SYGVQD in the germline V gene (reference sequence). Trimming left V 6 bases short and J 4 bases short, with 12 bases between. Donors were healthy Caucasian individuals from Russia aged about 6 to 90. For the second PCR, which ran for 7 to 11 cycles, a sample-barcoded 5' primer and a J-beta primer mix were used. MiXCR was run by TCRdb on the 5' RACE reads, yielding one entry per CDR3 protein. The data show approximately 1,100,000 distinct CDR3 sequences, with 35% to 55% seen just once and approximately 20% held by the top ten.

This TCR was recovered from a woman aged 60-70 years in good health. The chain links TRBV10-1 to TRBJ2-2; D is uncertain. The sequencing sample was made of blood. The CDR3 DNA reads TGCGCCAGCAGCGATGGGCAGACCACCGGGGAGCTGTTTTTT. This sequence encodes CASSDGQTTGELFF.